One sample yielded the 4 T cell receptor beta chains listed below, sequenced in a study of CXCR3-negative and CXCR3-positive naive CD8 T cells. Study findings and constraints: Naive cells that were CXCR3-positive had more hydrophobic TRB CDR3s (compared with CXCR3-negative naive cells).

UMI-tagged TRB cDNA libraries were built via 5' RACE. TCRdb reprocessed the 5' RACE reads and stores each CDR3 protein as one record, lacking DNA. The record lists approximately 88,000 distinct CDR3 sequences, of which the ten most abundant hold 0.53%. For these TCRs, the target antigens are not known. The sample comprised naive CXCR3+ CD8+ T cells from blood. Subset specified: CD45RO-CCR7+CD27+CD95- naive CD8+ T cells expressing CXCR3 (TNR3+). The origin of the receptors is a human donor in good health. Some clones in this sample may be carry-over from other donors' samples.

The rearrangement uses TRBV28 and TRBJ1-2; there is no DNA to check the TCRdb D call of TRBD1. This CDR3 comprises 15 residues. CDR1 and CDR2 (germline): MDHEN, SYDVKM. CDR3 in amino acids: CASSLLVQGDYGYTF.

The CDR3 here is CASRIRGTNQPQHF. The rearrangement uses TRBV19 and TRBJ1-5; with no DNA, the TCRdb D assignment of TRBD1 cannot be verified. Germline CDR1 reads LNHDA; CDR2 reads SQIVND (reference sequence). This CDR3 spans 14 amino acids.

The chain employs TRBV28 and TRBJ1-1; no DNA is available, so the TRBD1 call from TCRdb remains unchecked. The length of the CDR3 is 14 residues. Germline V gene sequence: CDR1 MDHEN, CDR2 SYDVKM. The CDR3 protein is CASSFAGAGTEAFF.

The genes are TRBV5-5 and TRBJ1-5. The germline V gene encodes CDR1 SGHKS and CDR2 YYEKEE (reference sequence). The CDR3 runs to 16 residues. The CDR3 sequence: CASSFGVGYSNQPQHF.